The 2 T cell receptor beta chains presented below share a single source sample, sequenced in a study of cytomegalovirus exposure and HLA in healthy donors. Primers included in the PCR were 60 Vbeta and 13 Jbeta primers. Repertoires were generated with immunoSEQ multiplex PCR, while TCRdb's copy carries only in-frame clones and drops some. The sample shows about 260,000 clones, roughly four fifths of them seen only once. Sequenced input: PBMCs. These receptors all stem from a woman aged 40 to 55 in good health and CMV-seropositive.

This clone has a single count. The chain links TRBV4-3 to TRBJ2-1, with D maybe TRBD2 (7 bases). The CDR3 has 16 amino acids. Trimming pared 0 bases from V and 1 base from J, leaving 10 bases between. Germline CDR1 is LGHNA and CDR2 is YSLEER. CDR3: CASSQDAGASYNEQFF. The CDR3 region has the DNA TGCGCCAGCAGCCAAGATGCGGGGGCTTCCTACAATGAGCAGTTCTTC.

This rearrangement joins TRBV28 to TRBJ1-5; possible D gene TRBD1, 5 bases. Looked up from germline, CDR1 is MDHEN and CDR2 is SYDVKM. V was pared by 8 bases and J by 2 bases, with 19 bases between. The CDR3 is 16 residues long. CDR3 loop: CASASPAGSGNQPQHF. In DNA, the CDR3 is TGTGCCAGCGCTTCACCAGCAGGGTCGGGCAATCAGCCCCAGCATTTT.